A single sample is the source of the 18 T cell receptor beta chains below, sequenced in a study of beta chain features in type 1 diabetes. The sequenced template was cDNA made from the entire isolated RNA. TCRdb's table, derived via immunoSEQ multiplex PCR, lists solely in-frame clones and lacks some. The sample holds about 330,000 clones; roughly 9.6% are singletons and the top ten take 0.015%. Sequenced input: naive CD4+ T cells from blood. The source is a woman under 40 in good health.

This clone has more than one count but fewer than ten. V and J are TRBV30 and TRBJ1-2; no firm D call. V shed 3 bases and J shed 13 bases, with 18 bases lying between them. There are 12 residues in the CDR3. Germline V CDR1 and CDR2: GTSNPN, SVGIG (reference sequence). The CDR3 loop is CAWSSRGNIGTF. The CDR3 region has the DNA TGTGCCTGGAGCTCGCGAGGGAACATAGGCACCTTC. The complete variable domain, with remaining parts taken from reference TRBV30 and TRBJ1-2, reads SQTIHQWPATLVQPVGSPLSLECTVEGTSNPNLYWYRQAAGRGLQLLFYSVGIGQISSEVPQNLSASRPQDRQFILSSKKLLLSDSGFYLCAWSSRGNIGTFGSGTRLTVV.

J is TRBJ2-3 and V is TRBV4-3; possibly TRBD1 for D (6 bases). Germline lookup yields CDR1 LGHNA and CDR2 YSLEER. V lost 3 bases, J lost 2 bases, and 18 bases lay in between. The CDR3 runs 17 residues. The CDR3 region is CASSQVTGTIPTDTQYF. As DNA, the CDR3 is TGCGCCAGCAGCCAGGTCACAGGGACCATCCCCACAGATACGCAGTATTTT.

The V and J genes are TRBV28 and TRBJ2-5, with TRBD1 identical over 8 bases. V was clipped by 6 bases and J by 4 bases; unmatched bases: 10. CDR1 is MDHEN and CDR2 is SYDVKM in the germline V gene. This CDR3 is built from 15 residues. CDR3 DNA: TGTGCCAGCAGACCCATGGACAGGGATAGAGAGACCCAGTACTTC. It is translated as CASRPMDRDRETQYF.

This rearrangement joins TRBV30 to TRBJ2-1; 9 bases match TRBD2. Germline values: CDR1 GTSNPN, CDR2 SVGIG (reference sequence). With 2 bases clipped from V and 7 bases from J, the junction kept 12 bases outside the gene matches. The CDR3 sequence is 16 residues long. The CDR3 loop is CAWSFSLAGYLNEQFF. DNA for the CDR3: TGTGCCTGGAGTTTTAGTCTAGCGGGATATTTGAATGAGCAGTTCTTC.

There are a few counts of this clone. The J gene is TRBJ2-7, the V gene TRBV28; tentatively, D is TRBD2 (5 bases). Deletions cut 6 bases from V and 0 bases from J, with 18 bases between. The CDR3 has 16 amino acids. Germline V lookup: CDR1 MDHEN, CDR2 SYDVKM. The CDR3 loop is CASRPGGVSSSYEQYF. The CDR3 DNA sequence: TGTGCCAGCAGACCCGGAGGCGTGTCGAGCTCCTACGAGCAGTACTTC. Complete variable domain (other parts from reference TRBV28 and TRBJ2-7): DVKVTQSSRYLVKRTGEKVFLECVQDMDHENMFWYRQDPGLGLRLIYFSYDVKMKEKGDIPEGYSVSREKKERFSLILESASTNQTSMYLCASRPGGVSSSYEQYFGPGTRLTVT.

This clone was found a few times. This chain links TRBV14 with TRBJ2-3; TRBD1 matches at 7 bases. Germline values: CDR1 SGHDN, CDR2 FVKESK. The CDR3 consists of 16 residues. The V and J ends lost 4 bases and 2 bases, in that order; junction bases with no gene match: 9. CDR3 protein: CASSPGLQGITDTQYF. CDR3 bases: TGTGCCAGCAGCCCGGGATTACAGGGGATCACAGATACGCAGTATTTT.

The chain recombines TRBV29-1 with TRBJ1-1; TRBD1 is a possible D gene (5 bases). V lost 6 bases and J lost 3, with 17 bases in between. CDR1 and CDR2 (germline): SQVTM, ANQGSEA. The CDR3 loop spans 14 amino acids. This CDR3 reads CSVTGRGLHTEAFF. In DNA, the CDR3 is TGCAGCGTCACCGGGCGGGGGTTGCACACTGAAGCTTTCTTT.

The rearrangement joins TRBV7-9 to TRBJ1-4, with TRBD1 matching over 9 bases. This CDR3 is 17 amino acids long. Trimming cost V 4 bases and J 3 bases; bases outside gene matches: 9. Per germline, CDR1 SEHNR and CDR2 FQNEAQ (reference sequence). CDR3 sequence: CASSSNRGLQANEKLFF. Here the CDR3 DNA reads TGTGCCAGCAGCTCGAACAGGGGGCTTCAGGCTAATGAAAAACTGTTTTTT.

The sample holds a few counts of this clone. CDR3 DNA sequence: TGTGCCAGCAGCGTACAGGGTGTCGGGAACACTGAAGCTTTCTTT. Translating it yields CASSVQGVGNTEAFF. The chain carries TRBV7-2 and TRBJ1-1; tentative D call: TRBD1 (6 bases). The germline gives CDR1 SGHTA, CDR2 FQGNSA. This CDR3 has 15 amino acids. V was pared by 5 bases and J by 1 base, with 14 bases between.

The rearrangement uses TRBV7-2 and TRBJ2-7, with 12 bases identical to TRBD2. This CDR3 has 14 amino acids. Germline V lookup: CDR1 SGHTA, CDR2 FQGNSA. The V segment lost 5 bases and the J segment 6 bases; nucleotides outside the gene matches: 5. The CDR3, as DNA: TGTGCCAGCAGCCACGCGGGACTAGCGGGCGAGCAGTACTTC. This encodes CASSHAGLAGEQYF.

The chain links TRBV18 to TRBJ2-7; perhaps TRBD1 as D (5 bases). Deletions cut 0 bases from V and 2 bases from J, with 14 bases between. From germline, CDR1 is KGHSH and CDR2 LQKENI. The CDR3 has 16 residues. CDR3 in DNA: TGTGCCAGCTCACCACCGGTCGTCCAGGGAACCTACGAGCAGTACTTC. Protein: CASSPPVVQGTYEQYF.

As DNA, the CDR3 is TGCGCCAGCAGTCGGACAGGGGTAGCGGGAGACTTACCCTACAATGAGCAGTTCTTC. It is translated as CASSRTGVAGDLPYNEQFF. V usage is TRBV4-3 and J usage is TRBJ2-1; D might be TRBD1 or TRBD2, each matching 9 bases. V gave up 6 bases and J gave up 2 bases, with 26 bases separating them. Germline CDR1 LGHNA, CDR2 YSLEER. The CDR3 consists of 19 residues.

The J gene is TRBJ2-5, the V gene TRBV29-1; 7 bases line up with TRBD1. The V segment lost 1 base and the J segment 4 bases; nucleotides outside the gene matches: 3. The V gene's germline CDR1 is SQVTM and CDR2 ANQGSEA. This CDR3 spans 13 amino acids. CDR3 in amino acids: CSVEAAGGETQYF. The CDR3, as DNA: TGCAGCGTTGAAGCGGCAGGGGGAGAGACCCAGTACTTC.

CDR3 protein: CASSLDGSYNEQFF. In DNA, the CDR3 is TGTGCCAGCAGCTTAGACGGGTCCTACAATGAGCAGTTCTTC. The chain is built from TRBV7-2 and TRBJ2-1; D call uncertain. From germline, CDR1 is SGHTA and CDR2 FQGNSA. The CDR3 extends over 14 amino acids. V lost 1 base and J lost 1, with 5 bases in between.

This clone has more than one count but fewer than ten. The chain joins TRBV4-3 to TRBJ2-1; 9 bases fit TRBD2. The CDR3 consists of 14 residues. The germline CDR1 and CDR2 sequences are LGHNA and YSLEER. Trimming cost V 5 bases and J 9 bases; bases outside gene matches: 8. CDR3 DNA: TGCGCCAGCAGCTCCTTAGCGGGAGCGAGTGAGCAGTTCTTC. This codes for CASSSLAGASEQFF.

The rearrangement links TRBV10-3 to TRBJ2-5, with D possibly matching TRBD1 (6 bases). The CDR3 is 12 residues long. Trimming cost V 11 bases and J 2 bases, with 12 bases left between them. In germline, CDR1 is ENHRY, CDR2 SYGVKD. CDR3 bases: TGTGCCGTACAGGGTACTCAAGAGACCCAGTACTTC. Translating it yields CAVQGTQETQYF.

For this clone: The DNA is omitted, as the CDR3 cannot be located on it reliably, and the CDR3 follows TCRdb's listing. The V and J genes are TRBV5-1 and TRBJ2-3; the tabulated D call, TRBD2, remains unverified against the DNA. The germline V gene encodes CDR1 SGHRS and CDR2 YFSETQ. Inclusive of both ends, the CDR3 amounts to 16 amino acids. The CDR3: CASSSSGLAGVDTQYF.

This clone has just a few counts. V usage is TRBV5-1 and J usage is TRBJ2-7; 10 bases fit TRBD2. There are 16 residues in the CDR3. Trimming at V came to 4 bases and at J to 3 bases, leaving 10 bases not matched to a gene. In germline, CDR1 is SGHRS, CDR2 YFSETQ. The CDR3 protein is CASSLGTSGKSYEQYF. DNA for the CDR3: TGCGCCAGCAGCCTTGGAACTAGCGGGAAGAGCTACGAGCAGTACTTC.